This passage covers 4 T cell receptor beta chains from one sample sequenced in a study of Graves' ophthalmopathy and Graves' hyperthyroidism. As the template, RNA transcripts were used to amplify TCR beta CDR3 regions. First-round RT-PCR employed HTBI primers, with a second-round multiplex PCR after it. TCRdb used MiXCR to reprocess the multiplex PCR reads, holding one entry per CDR3 protein. The sample comprises approximately 410,000 distinct CDR3 sequences, roughly 14% of which are singletons, and 7% rests with the top ten. What was sequenced was peripheral blood. These receptor sequences come from a woman aged 18-29 years with stable Graves' hyperthyroidism.

About this clonotype itself: Given a much more abundant clone one base away, this may be a read error. The gene calls are TRBV6-5 and TRBJ1-1; 11 bases are a match to TRBD1. The CDR3 sequence is 15 residues long. Germline CDR1 reads MNHEY; CDR2 reads SVGAGI. DNA for the CDR3: TGTGCCAGTAGTTACGCGGACAGGGGGCCCGCTGAAGCTTTCTTT. Translating gives CASSYADRGPAEAFF.

This clonotype has at least ten counts. The V gene is TRBV4-2, the J gene TRBJ2-7, with 7 bases fitting TRBD1. Trimming at V came to 0 bases and at J to 5 bases, leaving 4 bases not matched to a gene. There are 14 residues in the CDR3. Germline assignment: CDR1 LGHNA and CDR2 YNFKEQ. CDR3 DNA: TGTGCCAGCAGCCAAGATCACAGGGGAGACGAGCAGTACTTC. Its protein is CASSQDHRGDEQYF.

This clonotype appeared many times. V gene TRBV27 combines with J gene TRBJ2-4, with D possibly being TRBD1 (5 bases). This CDR3 contains 16 residues. Trimming took off 1 base at V and 3 bases at J, with 13 bases between the two ends. Germline values: CDR1 MNHEY, CDR2 SMNVEV (reference sequence). The CDR3, as DNA: TGTGCCAGCAGTTTATTTCCCAGGGATAACAAAAACATTCAGTACTTC. Its translation: CASSLFPRDNKNIQYF.

This clonotype was observed at least ten times. This chain joins TRBV20-1 and TRBJ2-5; the D call may be TRBD1 or TRBD2 (7 bases each). This CDR3 comprises 12 residues. CDR1 is DFQATT and CDR2 is SNEGSKA in the germline V gene (reference sequence). Trimming cost V 6 bases and J 2 bases, with 10 bases left between them. The CDR3 loop reads CSAQGGQETQYF. As DNA, the CDR3 is TGCAGTGCCCAGGGGGGGCAAGAGACCCAGTACTTC.